This T cell receptor (beta chain) is from a study of blood T cell repertoires in COVID-19. Study background: Samples of COVID-19 (acute and convalescent) were obtained from the United States, Italy and Spain. Sources were T cells, B-cell-depleted T cells, or PBMCs; the material itself was cDNA or gDNA.

It was during active infection that Seattle patients were enrolled and then longitudinally followed. The CDR3 is 18 residues long. CDR1 is SEHNR and CDR2 is FQNEAQ in the germline V gene (reference sequence). The germline V and J ends were trimmed by 0 bases and 0 bases, with 14 bases remaining between them. Per the original data handling: Nucleated cell counts were estimated from reference gene primer amplification. Using immunoSEQ multiplex PCR, the repertoire was profiled, and TCRdb retains in-frame clones only, with some absent. D and trimming were read from the DNA, whereas the V and J calls and clone size are those reported in that table. The sample holds about 300,000 clones; less than 85% are singletons and the top ten take about 1.6%.

What was sequenced was peripheral blood. The receptor was isolated from a human donor with COVID-19, enrolled during active disease. The donor label of this sample is uncertain. The chain couples TRBV7-9 to TRBJ1-4; possible D gene TRBD1, 5 bases. This CDR3 reads CASSLAFDGGATNEKLFF. The CDR3 DNA reads TGTGCCAGCAGCTTAGCGTTTGATGGAGGGGCAACTAATGAAAAACTGTTTTTT.